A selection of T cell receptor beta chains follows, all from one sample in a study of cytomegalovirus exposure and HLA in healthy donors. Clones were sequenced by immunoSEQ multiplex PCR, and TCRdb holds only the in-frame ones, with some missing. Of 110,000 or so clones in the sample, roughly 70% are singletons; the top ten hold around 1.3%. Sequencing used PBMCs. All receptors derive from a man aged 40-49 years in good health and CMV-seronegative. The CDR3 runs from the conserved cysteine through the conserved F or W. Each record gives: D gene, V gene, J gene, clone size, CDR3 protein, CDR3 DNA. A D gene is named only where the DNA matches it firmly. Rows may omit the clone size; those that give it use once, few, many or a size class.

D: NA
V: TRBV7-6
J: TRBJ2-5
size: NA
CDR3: CASSLGPETQYF
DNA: TGTGCCAGCAGCCTAGGGCCGGAGACCCAGTACTTC

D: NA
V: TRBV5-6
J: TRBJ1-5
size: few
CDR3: CASSLQTLPGTQHF
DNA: TGTGCCAGCAGCTTGCAGACTCTGCCCGGGACCCAGCATTTT

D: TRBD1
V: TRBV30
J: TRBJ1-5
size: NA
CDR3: CAWRAGGNNQPQHF
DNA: TGTGCCTGGAGAGCAGGGGGGAACAATCAGCCCCAGCATTTT

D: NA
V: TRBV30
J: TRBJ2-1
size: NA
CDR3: CAWWTANEQFF
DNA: TGTGCCTGGTGGACAGCCAATGAGCAGTTCTTC

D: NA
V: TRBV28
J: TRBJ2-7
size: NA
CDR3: CASLIRVGYEQYF
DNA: TGTGCCAGCCTTATTCGGGTCGGCTACGAGCAGTACTTC

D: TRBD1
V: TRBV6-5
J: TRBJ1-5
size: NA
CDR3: CASSSRTGVSNQPQHF
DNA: TGTGCCAGCAGTTCTCGGACAGGAGTAAGCAATCAGCCCCAGCATTTT

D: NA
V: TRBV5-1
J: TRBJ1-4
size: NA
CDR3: CASSRLGGPNEKLFF
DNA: TGCGCCAGCAGCCGCCTTGGAGGTCCTAATGAAAAACTGTTTTTT

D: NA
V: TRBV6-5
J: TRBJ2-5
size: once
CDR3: CASTRPGAGETQYF
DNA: TGTGCCAGCACCCGCCCCGGGGCGGGGGAGACCCAGTACTTC

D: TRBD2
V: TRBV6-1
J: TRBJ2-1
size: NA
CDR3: CASSEALAGGHEQFF
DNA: TGTGCCAGCAGTGAAGCCCTCGCGGGAGGGCATGAGCAGTTCTTC

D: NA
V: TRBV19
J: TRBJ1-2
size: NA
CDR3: CASSIEHAYGYTF
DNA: TGTGCCAGTAGTATTGAACATGCCTATGGCTACACCTTC

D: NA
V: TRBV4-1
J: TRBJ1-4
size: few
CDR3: CASSQGSGGNEKLFF
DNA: TGCGCCAGCAGCCAGGGGTCCGGAGGAAATGAAAAACTGTTTTTT

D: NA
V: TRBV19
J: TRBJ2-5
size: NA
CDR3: CASSIWQGGRETQYF
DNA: TGTGCCAGTAGTATCTGGCAGGGAGGTAGGGAGACCCAGTACTTC

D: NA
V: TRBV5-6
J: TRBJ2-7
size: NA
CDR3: CASSLTASYEQYF
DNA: TGTGCCAGCAGTTTGACAGCCTCCTACGAGCAGTACTTC

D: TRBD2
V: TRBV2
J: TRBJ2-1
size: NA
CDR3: CASSPLRLADGNEQFF
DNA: TGTGCCAGCAGTCCCCTTCGCCTAGCGGATGGGAATGAGCAGTTCTTC

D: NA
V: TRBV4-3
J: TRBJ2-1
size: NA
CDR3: CASSQGIERIYNEQFF
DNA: TGCGCCAGCAGCCAAGGAATTGAGCGGATCTACAATGAGCAGTTCTTC

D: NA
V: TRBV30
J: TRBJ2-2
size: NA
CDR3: CAWSVGGGELFF
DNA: TGTGCCTGGAGTGTGGGGGGCGGGGAGCTGTTTTTT

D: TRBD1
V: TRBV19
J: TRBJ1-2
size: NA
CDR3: CASTSWDSSNYGYTF
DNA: TGTGCCAGTACCTCCTGGGACAGTTCTAACTATGGCTACACCTTC

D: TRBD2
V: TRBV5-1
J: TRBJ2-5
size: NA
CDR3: CASSLQASGRETQYF
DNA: TGCGCCAGCAGCTTGCAGGCTAGCGGAAGGGAGACCCAGTACTTC

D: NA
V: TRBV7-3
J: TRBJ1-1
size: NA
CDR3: CASSLSRDTEAFF
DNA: TGTGCCAGCAGCTTATCCCGAGACACTGAAGCTTTCTTT

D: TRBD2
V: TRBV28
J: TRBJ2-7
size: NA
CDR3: CASSLSLGGYSYEQYF
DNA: TGTGCCAGCAGTTTATCCTTGGGGGGGTACTCCTACGAGCAGTACTTC

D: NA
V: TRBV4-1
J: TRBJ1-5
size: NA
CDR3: CASSPQAGGGSNQPQHF
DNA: TGCGCCAGCAGCCCCCAGGCCGGGGGGGGGAGCAATCAGCCCCAGCATTTT

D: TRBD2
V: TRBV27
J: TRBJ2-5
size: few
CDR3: CASSLAGEGETQYF
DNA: TGTGCCAGCAGTTTAGCGGGAGAGGGAGAGACCCAGTACTTC

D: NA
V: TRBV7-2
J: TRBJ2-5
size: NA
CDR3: CASSLAVSETQYF
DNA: TGTGCCAGCAGCTTAGCCGTTTCGGAGACCCAGTACTTC

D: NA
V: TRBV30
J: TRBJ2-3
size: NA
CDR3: CAWRTGSTDTQYF
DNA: TGTGCCTGGAGGACAGGTAGCACAGATACGCAGTATTTT

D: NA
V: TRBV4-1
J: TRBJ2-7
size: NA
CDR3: CASSQQGSSYEQYF
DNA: TGCGCCAGCAGCCAGCAGGGGAGCTCCTACGAGCAGTACTTC

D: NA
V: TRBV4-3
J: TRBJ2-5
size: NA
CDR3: CASSQAVGARETQYF
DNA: TGCGCCAGCAGCCAAGCGGTGGGGGCTAGGGAGACCCAGTACTTC

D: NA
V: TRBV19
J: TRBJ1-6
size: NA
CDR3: CAATQGGSYNSPLHF
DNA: TGTGCCGCAACGCAAGGGGGCTCCTATAATTCACCCCTCCACTTT

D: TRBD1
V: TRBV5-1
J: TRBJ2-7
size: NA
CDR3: CASAPAETGYEQYF
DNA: TGCGCCAGCGCCCCCGCGGAGACAGGGTATGAGCAGTACTTC

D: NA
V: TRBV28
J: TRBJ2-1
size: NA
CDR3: CASSLRQGNYEQFF
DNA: TGTGCCAGCAGTTTAAGGCAGGGAAACTATGAGCAGTTCTTC

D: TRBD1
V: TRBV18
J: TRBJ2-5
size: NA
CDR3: CASSPQTGEETQYF
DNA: TGTGCCAGCTCACCACAGACAGGGGAAGAGACCCAGTACTTC

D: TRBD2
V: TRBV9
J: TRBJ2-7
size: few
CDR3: CASSVEPSGTSYEQYF
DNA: TGTGCCAGCAGCGTAGAGCCTAGCGGGACCTCCTACGAGCAGTACTTC

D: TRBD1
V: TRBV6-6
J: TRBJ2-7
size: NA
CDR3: CASSYLTGGAYEQYF
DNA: TGTGCCAGCAGTTACTTGACAGGGGGGGCCTACGAGCAGTACTTC

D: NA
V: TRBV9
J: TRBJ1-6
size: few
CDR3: CASSVMSSYNSPLHF
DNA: TGTGCCAGCAGCGTGATGAGTTCCTATAATTCACCCCTCCACTTT

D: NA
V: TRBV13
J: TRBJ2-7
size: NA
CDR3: CASSLGIGTSLYEQYF
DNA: TGTGCCAGCAGCTTAGGGATCGGGACTTCATTATACGAGCAGTACTTC

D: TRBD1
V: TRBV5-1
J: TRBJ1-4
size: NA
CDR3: CASSSTGQGGEKLFF
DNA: TGCGCCAGCAGCTCGACGGGACAGGGAGGTGAAAAACTGTTTTTT

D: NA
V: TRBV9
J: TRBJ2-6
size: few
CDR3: CASSVEGSGANVLTF
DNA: TGTGCCAGCAGCGTAGAAGGGAGCGGGGCCAACGTCCTGACTTTC

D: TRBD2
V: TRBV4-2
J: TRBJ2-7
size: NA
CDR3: CASSQELAGFEQYF
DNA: TGTGCCAGCAGCCAAGAACTAGCGGGGTTCGAGCAGTACTTC

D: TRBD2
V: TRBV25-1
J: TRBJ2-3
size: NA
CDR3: CASEGFSGLTDTQYF
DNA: TGTGCCAGCGAAGGGTTTAGCGGGCTCACAGATACGCAGTATTTT

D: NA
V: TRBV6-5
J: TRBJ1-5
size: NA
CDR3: CASNWGQGQPQHF
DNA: TGTGCCAGCAACTGGGGGCAAGGTCAGCCCCAGCATTTT

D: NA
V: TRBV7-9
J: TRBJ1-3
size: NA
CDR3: CASSLGGEHSGNTIYF
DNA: TGTGCCAGCAGCTTAGGTGGAGAGCACTCTGGAAACACCATATATTTT

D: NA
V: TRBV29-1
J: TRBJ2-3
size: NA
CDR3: CSVARTYRTDTQYF
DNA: TGCAGCGTTGCACGGACTTATCGCACAGATACGCAGTATTTT

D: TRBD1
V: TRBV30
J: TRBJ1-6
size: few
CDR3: CAWSPAQGLYNSPLHF
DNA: TGTGCCTGGAGTCCAGCACAGGGGTTATATAATTCACCCCTCCACTTT

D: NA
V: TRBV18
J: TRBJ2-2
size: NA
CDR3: CASSGGAFGELFF
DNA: TGTGCCAGCTCAGGCGGGGCCTTCGGGGAGCTGTTTTTT

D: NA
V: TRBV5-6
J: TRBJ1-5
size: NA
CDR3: CASSAYREGGFNQPQHF
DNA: TGTGCCAGCAGCGCCTACAGGGAGGGGGGTTTTAATCAGCCCCAGCATTTT

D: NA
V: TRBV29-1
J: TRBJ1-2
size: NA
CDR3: CSGNRDNGGYTF
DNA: TGCAGCGGCAACCGGGACAACGGTGGCTACACCTTC

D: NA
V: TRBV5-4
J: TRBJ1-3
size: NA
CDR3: CASSRESGNTIYF
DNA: TGTGCCAGCAGCCGGGAATCTGGAAACACCATATATTTT

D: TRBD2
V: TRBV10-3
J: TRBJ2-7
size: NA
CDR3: CAISEPGLAGVGYEQYF
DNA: TGTGCCATCAGTGAACCCGGACTAGCGGGAGTGGGCTACGAGCAGTACTTC

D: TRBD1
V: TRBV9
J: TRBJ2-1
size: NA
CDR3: CASSVDRDRVYNEQFF
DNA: TGTGCCAGCAGCGTAGACCGGGACAGGGTGTATAATGAGCAGTTCTTC

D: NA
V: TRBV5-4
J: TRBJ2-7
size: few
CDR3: CASSLTSSVREQYF
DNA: TGTGCCAGCAGCTTGACTAGCTCGGTTCGGGAGCAGTACTTC

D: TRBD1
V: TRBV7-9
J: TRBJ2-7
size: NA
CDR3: CSSSLGQEYEQYF
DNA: TGTTCCAGCAGCCTGGGACAGGAGTACGAGCAGTACTTC

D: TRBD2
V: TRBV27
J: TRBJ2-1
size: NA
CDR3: CASSFRLAGGDEQFF
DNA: TGTGCCAGCAGTTTCCGGCTAGCGGGAGGAGATGAGCAGTTCTTC